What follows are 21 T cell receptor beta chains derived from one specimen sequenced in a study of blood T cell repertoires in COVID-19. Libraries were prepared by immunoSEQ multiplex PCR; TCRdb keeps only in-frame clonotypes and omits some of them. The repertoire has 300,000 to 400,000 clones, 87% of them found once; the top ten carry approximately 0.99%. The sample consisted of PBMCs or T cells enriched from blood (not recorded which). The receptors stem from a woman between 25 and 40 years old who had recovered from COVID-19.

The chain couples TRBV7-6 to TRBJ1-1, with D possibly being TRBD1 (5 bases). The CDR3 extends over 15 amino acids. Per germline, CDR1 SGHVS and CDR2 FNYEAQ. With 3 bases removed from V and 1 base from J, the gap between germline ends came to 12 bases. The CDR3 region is CASSLGGVRNTEAFF. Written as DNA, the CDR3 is TGTGCCAGCAGCTTGGGGGGAGTAAGGAACACTGAAGCTTTCTTT. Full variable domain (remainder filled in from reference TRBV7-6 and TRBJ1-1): GAGVSQSPRYKVTKRGQDVALRCDPISGHVSLYWYRQALGQGPEFLTYFNYEAQQDKSGLPNDRFSAERPEGSISTLTIQRTEQRDSAMYRCASSLGGVRNTEAFFGQGTRLTVV.

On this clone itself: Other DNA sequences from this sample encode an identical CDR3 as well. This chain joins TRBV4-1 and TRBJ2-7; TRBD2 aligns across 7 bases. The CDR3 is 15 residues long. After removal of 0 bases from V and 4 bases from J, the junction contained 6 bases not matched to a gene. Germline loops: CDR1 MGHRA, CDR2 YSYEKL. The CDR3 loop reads CASSQDPSGLYEQYF. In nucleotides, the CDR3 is TGCGCCAGCAGCCAAGACCCTAGCGGATTGTACGAGCAGTACTTC.

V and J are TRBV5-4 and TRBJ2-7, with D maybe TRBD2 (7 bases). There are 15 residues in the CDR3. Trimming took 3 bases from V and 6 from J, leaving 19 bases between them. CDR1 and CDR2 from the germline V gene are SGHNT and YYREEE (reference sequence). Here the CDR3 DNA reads TGTGCCAGCAGCTCGTCGAAGGGGGGGTTACTCGAGCAGTACTTC. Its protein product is CASSSSKGGLLEQYF. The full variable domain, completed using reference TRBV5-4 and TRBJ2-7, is ETGVTQSPTHLIKTRGQQVTLRCSSQSGHNTVSWYQQALGQGPQFIFQYYREEENGRGNFPPRFSGLQFPNYSSELNVNALELDDSALYLCASSSSKGGLLEQYFGPGTRLTVT.

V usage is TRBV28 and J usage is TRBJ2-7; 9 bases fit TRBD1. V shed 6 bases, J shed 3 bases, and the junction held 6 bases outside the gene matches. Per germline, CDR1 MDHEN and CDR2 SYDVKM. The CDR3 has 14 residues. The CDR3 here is CASRLRDRVYEQYF. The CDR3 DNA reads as TGTGCCAGCAGACTCCGGGACAGGGTCTACGAGCAGTACTTC.

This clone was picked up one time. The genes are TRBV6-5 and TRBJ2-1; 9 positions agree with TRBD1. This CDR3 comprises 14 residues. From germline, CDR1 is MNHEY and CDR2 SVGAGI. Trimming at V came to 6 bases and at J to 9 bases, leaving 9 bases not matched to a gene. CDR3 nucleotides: TGTGCCAGCAGGCAACAGGGGGCAGGTGGTGAGCAGTTCTTC. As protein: CASRQQGAGGEQFF.

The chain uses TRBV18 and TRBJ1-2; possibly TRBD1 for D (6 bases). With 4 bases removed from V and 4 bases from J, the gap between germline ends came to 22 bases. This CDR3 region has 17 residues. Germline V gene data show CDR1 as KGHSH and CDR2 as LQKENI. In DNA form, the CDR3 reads TGTGCCAGCTCACTCTCCCGACAGGTGGCATCTGGCTATGGCTACACCTTC. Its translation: CASSLSRQVASGYGYTF.

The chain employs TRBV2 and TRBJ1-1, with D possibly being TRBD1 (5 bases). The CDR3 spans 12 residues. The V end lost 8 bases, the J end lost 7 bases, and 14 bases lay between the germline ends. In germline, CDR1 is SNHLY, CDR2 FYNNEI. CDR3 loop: CASRRGHDEAFF. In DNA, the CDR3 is TGTGCCAGCCGGAGGGGTCATGATGAAGCTTTCTTT.

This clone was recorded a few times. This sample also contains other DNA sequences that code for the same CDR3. CDR3 sequence reads: CATSDFGYGYTF. The CDR3 DNA sequence: TGTGCCACCAGTGATTTCGGCTATGGCTACACCTTC. The chain combines TRBV24-1 with TRBJ1-2; D is uncertain. Trimming stripped 1 base from V and 4 bases from J, with 3 bases between. CDR3 length: 12 residues. Per germline, CDR1 KGHDR and CDR2 SFDVKD.

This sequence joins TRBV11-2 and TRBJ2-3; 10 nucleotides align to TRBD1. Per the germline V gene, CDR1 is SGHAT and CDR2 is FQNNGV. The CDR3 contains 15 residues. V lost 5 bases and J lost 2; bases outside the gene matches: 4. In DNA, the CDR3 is TGTGCCAGCAGCCCGGGACAGGGGACCACAGATACGCAGTATTTT. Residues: CASSPGQGTTDTQYF.

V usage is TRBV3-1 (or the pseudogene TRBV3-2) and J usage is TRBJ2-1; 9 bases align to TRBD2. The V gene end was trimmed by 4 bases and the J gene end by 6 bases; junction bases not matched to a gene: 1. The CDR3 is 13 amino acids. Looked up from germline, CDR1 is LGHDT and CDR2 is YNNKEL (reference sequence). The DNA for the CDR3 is TGTGCCAGCAGCCCGCGGGGGGGCAATGAGCAGTTCTTC. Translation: CASSPRGGNEQFF.

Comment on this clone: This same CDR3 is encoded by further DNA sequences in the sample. The CDR3 reads CASSYSGNTIYF. The CDR3, as DNA: TGTGCCAGCAGCTATTCTGGAAACACCATATATTTT. V usage is TRBV28 and J usage is TRBJ1-3; D is unresolved. Germline V gene data show CDR1 as MDHEN and CDR2 as SYDVKM. CDR3 length: 12 residues. With 6 bases removed from V and 1 base from J, the gap between germline ends came to 4 bases.

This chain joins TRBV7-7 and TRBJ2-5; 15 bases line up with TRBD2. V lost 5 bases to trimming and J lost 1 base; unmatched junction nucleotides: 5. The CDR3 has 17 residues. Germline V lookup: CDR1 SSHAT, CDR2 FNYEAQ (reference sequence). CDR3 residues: CASSPGTSGGSQETQYF. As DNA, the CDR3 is TGTGCCAGCAGCCCCGGGACTAGCGGGGGGTCCCAAGAGACCCAGTACTTC. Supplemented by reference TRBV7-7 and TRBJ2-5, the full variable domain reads GAGVSQSPRYKVTKRGQDVTLRCDPISSHATLYWYQQALGQGPEFLTYFNYEAQPDKSGLPSDRFSAERPEGSISTLTIQRTEQRDSAMYRCASSPGTSGGSQETQYFGPGTRLLVL.

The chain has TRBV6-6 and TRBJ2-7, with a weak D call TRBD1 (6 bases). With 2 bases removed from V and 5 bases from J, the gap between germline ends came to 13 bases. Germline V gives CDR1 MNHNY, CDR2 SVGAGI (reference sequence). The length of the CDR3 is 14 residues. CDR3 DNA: TGTGCCAGCAGTTACGCAAATACAGGGAACGAGCAGTACTTC. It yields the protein CASSYANTGNEQYF.

CDR3 sequence reads: CASSRRRGANTGELFF. CDR3 bases: TGTGCCAGCAGCCGGAGACGCGGGGCGAACACCGGGGAGCTGTTTTTT. The chain has TRBV3-1 (or the pseudogene TRBV3-2) and TRBJ2-2, with D tentatively TRBD2 (6 bases). Germline CDR1 LGHDT, CDR2 YNNKEL (reference sequence). This CDR3 comprises 16 residues. Trimming cost V 4 bases and J 0 bases, with 12 bases left between them.

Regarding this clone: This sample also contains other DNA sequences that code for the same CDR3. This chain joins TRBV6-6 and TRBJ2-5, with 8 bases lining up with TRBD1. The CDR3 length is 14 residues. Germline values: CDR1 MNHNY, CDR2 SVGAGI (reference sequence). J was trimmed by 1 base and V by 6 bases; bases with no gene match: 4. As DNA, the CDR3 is TGTGCCAGCAGCCGCCAGGGGGCCCAAGAGACCCAGTACTTC. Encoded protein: CASSRQGAQETQYF.

The DNA of the CDR3 is TGCGCCAGCAGCTCCATTATCACTAGCGGGGGGGCCTCCGAGCAGTACTTC. It specifies CASSSIITSGGASEQYF. J is TRBJ2-7 and V is TRBV5-1, with TRBD2 identical over 13 bases. The CDR3 consists of 17 residues. CDR1 is SGHRS and CDR2 is YFSETQ in the germline V gene. The J segment lost 6 bases and the V segment lost 3 bases, leaving 12 bases of the junction unmatched.

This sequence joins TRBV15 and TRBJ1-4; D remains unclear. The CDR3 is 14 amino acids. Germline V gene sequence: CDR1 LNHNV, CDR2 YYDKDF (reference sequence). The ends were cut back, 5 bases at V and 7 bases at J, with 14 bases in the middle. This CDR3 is CATSLTLASEKLFF. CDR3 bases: TGTGCCACCAGCCTGACCCTCGCTAGTGAAAAACTGTTTTTT.

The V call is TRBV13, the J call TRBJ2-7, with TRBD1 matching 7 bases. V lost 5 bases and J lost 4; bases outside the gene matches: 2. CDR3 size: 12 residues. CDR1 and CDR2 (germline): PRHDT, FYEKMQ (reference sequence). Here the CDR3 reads CASSPGGYEQYF. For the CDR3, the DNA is TGTGCCAGCAGCCCAGGGGGTTACGAGCAGTACTTC.

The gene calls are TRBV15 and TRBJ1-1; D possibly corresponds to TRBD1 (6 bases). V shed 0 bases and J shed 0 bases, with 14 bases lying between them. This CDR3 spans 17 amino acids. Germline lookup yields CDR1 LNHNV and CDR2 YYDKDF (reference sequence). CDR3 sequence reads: CATSRDGGGIMNTEAFF. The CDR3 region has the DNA TGTGCCACCAGCAGAGATGGGGGCGGAATCATGAACACTGAAGCTTTCTTT. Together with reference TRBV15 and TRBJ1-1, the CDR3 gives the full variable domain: DAMVIQNPRYQVTQFGKPVTLSCSQTLNHNVMYWYQQKSSQAPKLLFHYYDKDFNNEADTPDNFQSRRPNTSFCFLDIRSPGLGDTAMYLCATSRDGGGIMNTEAFFGQGTRLTVV.

The CDR3 loop reads CASSSDRGPDTQYF. The CDR3 DNA is TGTGCCAGTAGTTCCGACAGGGGGCCAGATACGCAGTATTTT. The rearrangement joins TRBV19 to TRBJ2-3; 10 nucleotides match TRBD1. This CDR3 comprises 14 residues. The ends lost 5 bases at V and 4 bases at J; junction bases unmatched: 3. The germline V gene has CDR1 LNHDA and CDR2 SQIVND (reference sequence).

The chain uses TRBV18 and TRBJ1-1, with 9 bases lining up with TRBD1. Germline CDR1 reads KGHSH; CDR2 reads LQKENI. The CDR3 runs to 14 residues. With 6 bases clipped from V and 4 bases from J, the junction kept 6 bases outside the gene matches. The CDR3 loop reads CASSQKTGGTEAFF. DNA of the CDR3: TGTGCCAGCTCCCAAAAGACAGGGGGCACTGAAGCTTTCTTT.